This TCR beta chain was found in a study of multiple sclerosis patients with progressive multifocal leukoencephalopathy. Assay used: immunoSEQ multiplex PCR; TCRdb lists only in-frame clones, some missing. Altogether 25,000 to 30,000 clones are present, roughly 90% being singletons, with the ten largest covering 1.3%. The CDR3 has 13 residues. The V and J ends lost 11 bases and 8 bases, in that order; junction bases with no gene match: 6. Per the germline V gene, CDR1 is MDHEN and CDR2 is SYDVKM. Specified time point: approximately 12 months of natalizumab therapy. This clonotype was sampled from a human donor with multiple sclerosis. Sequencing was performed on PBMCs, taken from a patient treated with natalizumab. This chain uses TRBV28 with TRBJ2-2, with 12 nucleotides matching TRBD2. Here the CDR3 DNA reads TGTGCCGCTCGACTAGCGGGGGAGGGGGAGCTGTTTTTT. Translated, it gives CAARLAGEGELFF.